What follows describes a single TCR beta chain. This record belongs to a study of blood T cell repertoires in COVID-19. In the source study's methods: Counts of nucleated cells, estimated from reference gene primer amplification, were obtained. The table came from immunoSEQ multiplex PCR; TCRdb's copy has only in-frame clones and leaves some out. V, J and clone size are those of that table, while D and trimming were read from the DNA. The data show some 300,000 clones, 65% to 90% seen once. The CDR3 has 16 residues. Trimming at V came to 4 bases and at J to 3 bases, leaving 10 bases not matched to a gene. In germline, CDR1 is SGHRS, CDR2 YFSETQ.

V is TRBV5-1 and J is TRBJ2-3; TRBD2 matches 8 bases. The origin of this receptor is a woman between 65 and 79 years old with COVID-19, enrolled during active disease. Sequencing used peripheral blood. The CDR3 loop reads CASSPTGTRWTDTQYF. The CDR3 nucleotides read TGCGCCAGCAGCCCAACCGGGACTAGGTGGACAGATACGCAGTATTTT.